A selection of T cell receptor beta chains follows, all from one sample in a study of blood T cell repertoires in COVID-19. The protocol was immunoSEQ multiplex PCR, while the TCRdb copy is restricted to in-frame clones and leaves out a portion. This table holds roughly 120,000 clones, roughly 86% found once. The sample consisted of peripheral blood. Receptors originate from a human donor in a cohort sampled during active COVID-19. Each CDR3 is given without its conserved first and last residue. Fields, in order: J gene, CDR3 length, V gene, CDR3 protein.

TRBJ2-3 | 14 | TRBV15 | ATSRAFSGGGDTQY
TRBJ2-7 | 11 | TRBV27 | ASSLQGDRGQY
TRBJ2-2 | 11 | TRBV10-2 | ATRIAGTGELF
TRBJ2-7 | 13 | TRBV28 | ASRATSGRMHEQY
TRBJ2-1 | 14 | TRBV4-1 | ASSQPRDTSTNEQF
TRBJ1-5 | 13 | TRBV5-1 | ASSQGQLNNQPQH
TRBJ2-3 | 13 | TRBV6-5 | ASSDTGTSWSTQY
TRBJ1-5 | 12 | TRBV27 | ARGLRGSNQPQH
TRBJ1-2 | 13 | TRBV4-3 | ASSQDRGTPYGYT
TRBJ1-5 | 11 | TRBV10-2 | ASSGTGGQPQH
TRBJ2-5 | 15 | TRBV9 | ASSAPFRDRAQETQY
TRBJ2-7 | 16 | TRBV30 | AWSVLYVGSLAIHEQY
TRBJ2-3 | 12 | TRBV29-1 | SVEGGRSTDTQY
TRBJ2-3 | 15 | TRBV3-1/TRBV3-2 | ASSPQPASGPTDTQY
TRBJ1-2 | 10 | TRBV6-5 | ARAGQGVLTT
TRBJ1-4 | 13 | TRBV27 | ASSSRDRVGEKLF
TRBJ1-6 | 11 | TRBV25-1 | ASNGRGHSPLH
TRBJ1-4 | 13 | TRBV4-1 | ASSQVGTGAEKLF
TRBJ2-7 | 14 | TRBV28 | ASSLRLTGGSYEQY
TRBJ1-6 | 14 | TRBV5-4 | ASSRDMDRGESPLH
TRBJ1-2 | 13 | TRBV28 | ASSLGERGRTSYT
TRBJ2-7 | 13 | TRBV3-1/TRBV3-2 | ASSLDRTGSYEQY
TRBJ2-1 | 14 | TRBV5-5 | ASSLAIAGGNNEQF
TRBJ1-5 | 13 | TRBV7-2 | ASTLQGSQGQPQH
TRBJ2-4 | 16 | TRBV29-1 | SVGPTVPFAGGKNIQY
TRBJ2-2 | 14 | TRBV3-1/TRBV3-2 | ASSLEDGANTGELF
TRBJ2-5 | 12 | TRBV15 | ATSDWGVTKTQY
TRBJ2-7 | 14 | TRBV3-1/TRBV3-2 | ASSQDRLAGDYEQY
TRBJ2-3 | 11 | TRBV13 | ASSLALTDTQY
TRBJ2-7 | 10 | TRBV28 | ASGLVGVEQY
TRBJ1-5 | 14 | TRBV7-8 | ASSLVARNSNQPQH
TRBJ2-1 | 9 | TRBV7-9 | ASSFSNEQF
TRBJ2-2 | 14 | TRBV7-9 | ASSAGTRGVAGELF
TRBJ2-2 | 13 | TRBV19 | ASSFRESITGELF
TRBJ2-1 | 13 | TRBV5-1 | ASRAGTSGSNEQF
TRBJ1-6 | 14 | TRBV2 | ASSDRGPGYNSPLH
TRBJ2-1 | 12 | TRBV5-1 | ASSFGASYNEQF
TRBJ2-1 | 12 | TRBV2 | ASRRTGEVPEQF
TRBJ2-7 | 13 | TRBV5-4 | ASSPSSGRADVQY
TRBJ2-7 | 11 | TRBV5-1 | ASSLEGSYEQY
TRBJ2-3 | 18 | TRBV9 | ASSATGTSGSWGGTDTQY
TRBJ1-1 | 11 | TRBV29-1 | SFRQGGNTEAF
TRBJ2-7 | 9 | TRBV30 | AWMGGAEQY
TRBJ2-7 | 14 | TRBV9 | ASSVADRPSSYEQY
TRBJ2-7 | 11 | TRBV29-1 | SVIAGRGYEQY